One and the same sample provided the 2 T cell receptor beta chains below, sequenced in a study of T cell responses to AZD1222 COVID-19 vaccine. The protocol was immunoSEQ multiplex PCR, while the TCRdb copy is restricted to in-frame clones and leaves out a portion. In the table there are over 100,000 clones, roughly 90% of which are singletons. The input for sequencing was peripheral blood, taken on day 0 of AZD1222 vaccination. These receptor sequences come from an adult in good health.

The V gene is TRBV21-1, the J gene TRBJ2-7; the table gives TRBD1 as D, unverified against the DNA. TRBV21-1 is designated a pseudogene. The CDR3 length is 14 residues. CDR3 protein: CASSQGGQPYEQYV. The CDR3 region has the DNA TGTGCCAGCAGCCAAGGGGGGCAGCCCTACGAGCAGTACGTC.

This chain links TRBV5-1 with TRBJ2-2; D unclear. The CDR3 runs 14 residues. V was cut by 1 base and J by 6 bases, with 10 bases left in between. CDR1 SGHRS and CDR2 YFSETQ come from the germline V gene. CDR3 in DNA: TGCGCCAGCAGCTTGCAAGGGTTGGCCGGGGAGCTGTTTTTT. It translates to CASSLQGLAGELFF.